A single sample gave rise to the 5 T cell receptor beta chains below, sequenced in a study of T cell responses to AZD1222 COVID-19 vaccine (dated by TCRdb to 2020 to 2022). Sample time point, as interpreted from the label and publication: about 28 days (+/-7) after the second vaccine dose. The library was produced with the immunoSEQ multiplex PCR assay. TCRdb took this table from immuneACCESS and kept in-frame rearrangements with V and J called. Such tables lack part of the clones; where checked against another copy, unresolved V genes explain under half of the gap, and the rest is unexplained. In this sample the table shows more than 150,000 clones, about nine tenths of which occur a single time. The ten biggest clones cover around 1.9% of the sample. The starting material was peripheral blood, obtained 28 days after the second AZD1222 dose. Source of these receptors: an adult who received the AZD1222 COVID-19 vaccine.

The chain recombines TRBV6-4 with TRBJ2-2; 7 bases map to TRBD1. This CDR3 comprises 15 residues. Per the germline V gene, CDR1 is MRHNA and CDR2 is SNTAGT. V shed 5 bases and J 4 bases; nucleotides not matched to a gene: 7. CDR3 nucleotides: TGTGCCAGCAGTAACTTACAGGGGAGCACCGGGGAGCTGTTTTTT. Amino acids: CASSNLQGSTGELFF.

This chain joins TRBV21-1 and TRBJ1-3. TRBV21-1 is recorded as a pseudogene. The CDR3 sequence is 18 residues long. This CDR3 reads CASSTPPDSGASGNTIYF. The CDR3 bases are TGTGCCAGCAGTACACCCCCCGATAGCGGAGCCTCTGGAAACACCATATATTTT.

V gene TRBV6-2 or TRBV6-3 combines with J gene TRBJ1-5; the D gene is possibly TRBD1 (6 bases). The CDR3 runs to 13 residues. V lost 2 bases and J lost 6, with 8 bases in between. Germline CDR1 reads MNHEY; CDR2 reads SVGEGT. In DNA, the CDR3 is TGTGCCAGCAGTTACCCAGGGGTTCAGCCCCAGCATTTT. It specifies CASSYPGVQPQHF.

J is TRBJ2-7 and V is TRBV19; possibly TRBD1 for D (5 bases). CDR1 LNHDA and CDR2 SQIVND come from the germline V gene (reference sequence). Trimming took 5 bases from V and 2 from J, leaving 16 bases between them. This CDR3 region has 15 residues. The CDR3 here is CASSRGGAGTYEQYF. The CDR3 region has the DNA TGTGCCAGTAGTCGCGGCGGAGCAGGGACCTACGAGCAGTACTTC.

A single count supports this clone. The chain links TRBV5-8 to TRBJ2-5, with D possibly being TRBD2 (6 bases). This CDR3 contains 16 residues. The V gene lost 4 bases and the J gene lost 5 bases, with 21 bases spanning the gap. Germline values: CDR1 SGHTS, CDR2 YDEGEE. The CDR3 DNA is TGTGCCAGCAGCGCGGGCACCGGGACTGTTGCGGAGACCCAGTACTTC. Its protein product is CASSAGTGTVAETQYF. Full variable domain (outside the CDR3, taken from reference TRBV5-8 and TRBJ2-5): EAGVTQSPTHLIKTRGQQATLRCSPISGHTSVYWYQQALGLGLQFLLWYDEGEERNRGNFPPRFSGRQFPNYSSELNVNALELEDSALYLCASSAGTGTVAETQYFGPGTRLLVL.